The source of this T cell receptor (beta chain) is a study of blood T cells in healthy people across ages. V dropped 4 bases and J dropped 0 bases, with 10 bases sitting between them. The CDR3 spans 14 residues. Germline CDR1 SGHVS, CDR2 FQNEAQ. It was with a sample-barcoded 5' primer and a J-beta primer mix that a second PCR of roughly 7 to 11 cycles was run. TCRdb ran MiXCR on the 5' RACE reads and lists one entry per CDR3 protein. The sample shows around 1,800,000 distinct CDR3 sequences, approximately 39% of them seen only once. In its sample, this clonotype was seen many times. This TCR was recovered from a human donor in good health. V usage is TRBV7-8 and J usage is TRBJ2-7; weak D call: TRBD1 (6 bases). The sequenced sample was blood. The CDR3 sequence: CASSSWTASYEQYF. CDR3 nucleotide sequence: TGTGCCAGCAGCTCGTGGACAGCCTCCTACGAGCAGTACTTC. The full variable domain, completed using reference TRBV7-8 and TRBJ2-7, is GAGVSQSPRYKVAKRGQDVALRCDPISGHVSLFWYQQALGQGPEFLTYFQNEAQLDKSGLPSDRFFAERPEGSVSTLKIQRTQQEDSAVYLCASSSWTASYEQYFGPGTRLTVT.